What follows is one T cell receptor beta chain and its context. The antigen is not known. The data were taken from a study of CD4+ T cells in melanoma. Notes on the study in general: CD8+ T cell, macrophage and B cell function reportedly correlated with neoantigen-specific CD4+ T cells. Reportedly, melanoma neoantigen-specific CD4+ T cells showed varied differentiation states.

The CDR3 is made up of 14 amino acids. The ends were cut back, 6 bases at V and 8 bases at J, with 19 bases in the middle. Germline CDR1 is MDHEN and CDR2 is SYDVKM. The protocol was immunoSEQ multiplex PCR, while the TCRdb copy is restricted to in-frame clones and leaves out a portion. In the table there are about 50,000 clones, roughly 89% of which are singletons. The receptor's source is a human donor with melanoma. The chain links TRBV28 to TRBJ1-2; the D is unclear. Sample: peripheral blood. The CDR3 DNA is TGTGCCAGCAGCGCAGTGTTGTCGGGCCGCGGCTACACCTTC. This translates into CASSAVLSGRGYTF.